What follows are 26 T cell receptor beta chains derived from one specimen sequenced in a study of Ad26.COV2.S vaccination and SARS-CoV-2 variants. Sequenced by immunoSEQ multiplex PCR; TCRdb stores in-frame clones only, minus some. The sample consists of 300,000 to 400,000 clones, approximately 86% of them appearing once. Treatment given: around 19 received Ad26.COV2.S at low or high dose, single or two shots; 5 received placebo; per-sample allocation not given. Each sample was drawn 63 days after the first injection (of vaccine or placebo). The sequencing here drew on peripheral blood, taken in a trial of Ad26.COV2.S vaccine versus placebo. These receptors originate from a person between 18 and 65 years old who received the Ad26.COV2.S COVID-19 vaccine or a placebo.

The chain joins TRBV11-2 to TRBJ1-1; 9 nucleotides match TRBD1. V dropped 3 bases and J dropped 9; count of bases not matched to a gene: 17. The germline CDR1 and CDR2 sequences are SGHAT and FQNNGV. There are 17 residues in the CDR3. The CDR3 reads CASSFASVQGARGQAFF. The CDR3, as DNA: TGTGCCAGCAGCTTTGCTTCGGTACAGGGGGCGAGAGGTCAAGCTTTCTTT. Full variable domain (missing parts from reference TRBV11-2 and TRBJ1-1): EAGVAQSPRYKIIEKRQSVAFWCNPISGHATLYWYQQILGQGPKLLIQFQNNGVVDDSQLPKDRFSAERLKGVDSTLKIQPAKLEDSAVYLCASSFASVQGARGQAFFGQGTRLTVV.

This clone appeared a single time. The rearrangement joins TRBV7-2 to TRBJ2-5; D gene ambiguous. Germline V gene sequence: CDR1 SGHTA, CDR2 FQGNSA. V gave up 1 base and J gave up 5 bases, with 5 bases separating them. The CDR3 has 12 amino acids. Here the CDR3 reads CASSLGSETQYF. The CDR3 nucleotides are TGTGCCAGCAGCTTAGGATCCGAGACCCAGTACTTC.

This rearrangement joins TRBV27 to TRBJ1-1; D call uncertain. Per the germline V gene, CDR1 is MNHEY and CDR2 is SMNVEV (reference sequence). The CDR3 is made up of 19 amino acids. V lost 5 bases, J lost 0 bases, and 25 bases lay in between. CDR3 coding DNA: TGTGCCAGCAGTGGATTCACAGAGGCCCCCACCCACTTGAACACTGAAGCTTTCTTT. Its translation is CASSGFTEAPTHLNTEAFF.

The chain uses TRBV7-9 and TRBJ1-1; 11 bases map to TRBD1. Per the germline V gene, CDR1 is SEHNR and CDR2 is FQNEAQ (reference sequence). The CDR3 spans 16 residues. V lost 3 bases and J lost 2; bases outside the gene matches: 5. In DNA, the CDR3 is TGTGCCAGCAGCTTCCATGGGACAGGGGGAAACACTGAAGCTTTCTTT. Amino acids: CASSFHGTGGNTEAFF.

The V call is TRBV5-5, the J call TRBJ2-5; D remains ambiguous. V lost 4 bases and J lost 5, with 15 bases in between. CDR1 is SGHKS, CDR2 YYEKEE, per germline (reference sequence). The CDR3 sequence is 14 residues long. CDR3 sequence reads: CASSRAPDKETQYF. In DNA, the CDR3 is TGTGCCAGCAGCAGAGCCCCAGATAAGGAGACCCAGTACTTC.

V and J are TRBV7-6 and TRBJ1-6; 7 bases map to TRBD1. J was trimmed by 5 bases and V by 5 bases; bases with no gene match: 9. In germline, CDR1 is SGHVS, CDR2 FNYEAQ. The CDR3 contains 16 residues. The CDR3 here is CASSPQEGADNSPLHF. The CDR3 DNA reads TGTGCCAGCAGCCCCCAGGAGGGGGCGGATAATTCACCCCTCCACTTT.

This chain connects TRBV2 to TRBJ1-6; tentative D call: TRBD1 (5 bases). The CDR3 totals 15 residues. The V end was cut by 2 bases, the J end by 9 bases, with 14 bases between. Germline CDR1 is SNHLY and CDR2 is FYNNEI. DNA of the CDR3: TGTGCCAGCAGTGAAAGGCAGGGTCAGGGTTCACCCCTCCACTTT. This codes for CASSERQGQGSPLHF. The entire variable domain, with the rest obtained from reference TRBV2 and TRBJ1-6, is as follows: EPEVTQTPSHQVTQMGQEVILRCVPISNHLYFYWYRQILGQKVEFLVSFYNNEISEKSEIFDDQFSVERPDGSNFTLKIRSTKLEDSAMYFCASSERQGQGSPLHFGNGTRLTVT.

J is TRBJ1-2 and V is TRBV15; D gene uncertain. CDR3 length: 14 residues. V lost 4 bases, J lost 5 bases, and 14 bases lay in between. The germline V gene has CDR1 LNHNV and CDR2 YYDKDF (reference sequence). This chain's CDR3 is CATSTLSGQYGYTF. CDR3 DNA sequence: TGTGCCACCAGCACATTAAGCGGGCAGTATGGCTACACCTTC.

The chain couples TRBV12-3 or TRBV12-4 to TRBJ2-7, with D possibly being TRBD2 (6 bases). This CDR3 is 12 amino acids long. V shed 3 bases and J shed 5 bases, with 8 bases lying between them. The CDR3 loop is CASSFGGHEQYF. In DNA, the CDR3 is TGTGCCAGCAGTTTTGGAGGGCACGAGCAGTACTTC.

The V call is TRBV5-1, the J call TRBJ2-7; 8 nucleotides line up with TRBD2. There are 15 residues in the CDR3. Germline-derived CDR1 and CDR2 are SGHRS and YFSETQ. Trimming took 0 bases from V and 4 from J; bases not matched to a gene: 6. The CDR3 loop is CASSLARGVQYEQYF. DNA of the CDR3: TGCGCCAGCAGCTTGGCGCGGGGGGTCCAATACGAGCAGTACTTC.

This CDR3 reads CASSPRVDTIYF. The CDR3 nucleotides are TGTGCCAGCTCACCACGGGTGGACACCATATATTTT. This rearrangement joins TRBV18 to TRBJ1-3; D unclear. V was trimmed by 1 base and J by 8 bases, leaving 6 bases between them. The CDR3 totals 12 residues. The germline CDR1 and CDR2 sequences are KGHSH and LQKENI.

The gene calls are TRBV2 and TRBJ1-6, with D tentatively TRBD1 (6 bases). Deletions cut 7 bases from V and 6 bases from J, with 10 bases between. This CDR3 contains 13 residues. Germline-derived CDR1 and CDR2 are SNHLY and FYNNEI. The CDR3 reads CASTGEVNSPLHF. CDR3 bases: TGTGCCAGCACAGGGGAGGTTAATTCACCCCTCCACTTT.

This clone was observed once. The rearrangement uses TRBV5-6 and TRBJ2-7; tentative D call: TRBD1 (5 bases). The germline V and J ends were trimmed by 2 bases and 0 bases, with 12 bases remaining between them. The germline CDR1 and CDR2 sequences are SGHDT and YYEEEE. The CDR3 length is 15 residues. The CDR3 is CASSFPKGNSYEQYF. As DNA, the CDR3 is TGTGCCAGCAGCTTCCCGAAGGGGAACTCCTACGAGCAGTACTTC.

This clone appeared once. The chain couples TRBV25-1 to TRBJ2-5; D gene unclear. Germline V gene lookup returns CDR1 MGHDK and CDR2 SYGVNS. CDR3 length: 11 amino acids. The V and J ends lost 4 bases and 4 bases respectively, with 4 bases between them. DNA of the CDR3: TGTGCCAGCAGTGGGGGAGAGACCCAGTACTTC. This codes for CASSGGETQYF.

The chain links TRBV6-5 to TRBJ1-1; D is undetermined. Germline CDR1 is MNHEY and CDR2 is SVGAGI. CDR3 length: 14 amino acids. Trimming took 4 bases from V and 0 from J, leaving 9 bases between them. CDR3 amino acids: CASSLTNMNTEAFF. CDR3 in DNA: TGTGCCAGCAGTTTAACGAACATGAACACTGAAGCTTTCTTT.

This clone was recorded only once. This chain links TRBV25-1 with TRBJ1-1; D uncertain. The V end was cut by 6 bases, the J end by 0 bases, with 5 bases between. The CDR3 spans 12 residues. Germline CDR1 MGHDK, CDR2 SYGVNS. Here the CDR3 reads CASRGLNTEAFF. The CDR3 DNA reads TGTGCCAGCAGAGGACTGAACACTGAAGCTTTCTTT.

The CDR3 DNA reads TGTGCCAGCAGGGCCGCGGGACAGGGACGCTACGAGCAGTACTTC. Residues: CASRAAGQGRYEQYF. This rearrangement joins TRBV14 to TRBJ2-7; TRBD1 agrees at 9 bases. There are 15 residues in the CDR3. Trimming at V came to 6 bases and at J to 3 bases, leaving 9 bases not matched to a gene. Germline V gene lookup returns CDR1 SGHDN and CDR2 FVKESK.

The rearrangement joins TRBV6-2 or TRBV6-3 to TRBJ2-7; D is undetermined. Trimming removed 8 bases at V and 0 bases at J, with 8 bases between. There are 12 residues in the CDR3. Germline V CDR1 and CDR2: MNHEY, SVGEGT. CDR3 DNA: TGTGCCAGCGGCCAGAGCTCCTACGAGCAGTACTTC. Encoded protein: CASGQSSYEQYF.

The gene calls are TRBV18 and TRBJ1-4, with D perhaps TRBD1 (6 bases). The V end was cut by 0 bases, the J end by 8 bases, with 13 bases between. Germline V gene data show CDR1 as KGHSH and CDR2 as LQKENI. The CDR3 sequence is 15 residues long. This chain's CDR3 is CASSPPDRSGEKLFF. CDR3 DNA: TGTGCCAGCTCACCACCGGACAGATCCGGAGAAAAACTGTTTTTT.

The CDR3 region has the DNA TGCAGTGCTAGTGAGGCTAGGACTTATCATAATTCACCCCTCCACTTT. It yields the protein CSASEARTYHNSPLHF. This sequence joins TRBV20-1 and TRBJ1-6; D unclear. V was cut by 3 bases and J by 5 bases, with 17 bases left in between. Germline V gene data show CDR1 as DFQATT and CDR2 as SNEGSKA (reference sequence). The CDR3 is 16 residues long.

The CDR3 is CASSIEGSGNQPQHF. CDR3 coding DNA: TGTGCCAGTAGTATAGAGGGGAGTGGAAATCAGCCCCAGCATTTT. The chain joins TRBV19 to TRBJ1-5; no clear D gene. V lost 0 bases and J 4 bases, leaving 10 bases between the germline ends. Germline V CDR1 and CDR2: LNHDA, SQIVND (reference sequence). This CDR3 has 15 residues.

This chain connects TRBV3-1 (or the pseudogene TRBV3-2) to TRBJ2-2; D assignment may be TRBD1 or TRBD2 (5 bases each). The CDR3 has 15 residues. Germline lookup yields CDR1 LGHDT and CDR2 YNNKEL (reference sequence). With 0 bases removed from V and 7 bases from J, the gap between germline ends came to 12 bases. CDR3 loop: CASSQDPRGGGELFF. Here the CDR3 DNA reads TGTGCCAGCAGCCAAGATCCCCGGGGCGGCGGGGAGCTGTTTTTT.

The chain is built from TRBV2 and TRBJ1-1; unclear D gene. This CDR3 comprises 12 residues. Trimming stripped 7 bases from V and 4 bases from J, with 10 bases between. Germline CDR1 SNHLY, CDR2 FYNNEI. Here the CDR3 reads CASTRVGTEAFF. The DNA of the CDR3 is TGTGCCAGCACTCGGGTGGGCACTGAAGCTTTCTTT.

This clone was counted between two and nine times. V gene TRBV7-9 combines with J gene TRBJ1-1, with D unclear. Germline CDR1 reads SEHNR; CDR2 reads FQNEAQ (reference sequence). The length of the CDR3 is 12 residues. Trimming removed 1 base at V and 7 bases at J, with 7 bases between. CDR3 sequence reads: CASSLGGDEAFF. CDR3 sequence (DNA): TGTGCCAGCAGCTTAGGGGGAGATGAAGCTTTCTTT.

V is TRBV7-8 and J is TRBJ2-2, with TRBD2 as a possible D gene (6 bases). Trimming removed 5 bases from V and 6 bases from J, with 19 bases in between. The CDR3 is 16 amino acids. The germline CDR1 and CDR2 sequences are SGHVS and FQNEAQ. The CDR3 region is CASSKLGRYPPGELFF. CDR3 coding DNA: TGTGCCAGCAGCAAGCTTGGGAGGTACCCACCCGGGGAGCTGTTTTTT. The full variable domain, completed using reference TRBV7-8 and TRBJ2-2, is GAGVSQSPRYKVAKRGQDVALRCDPISGHVSLFWYQQALGQGPEFLTYFQNEAQLDKSGLPSDRFFAERPEGSVSTLKIQRTQQEDSAVYLCASSKLGRYPPGELFFGEGSRLTVL.

The chain couples TRBV9 to TRBJ1-5; D may be TRBD1 (5 bases). This CDR3 contains 14 residues. Trimming stripped 4 bases from V and 8 bases from J, with 16 bases between. Germline V gene lookup returns CDR1 SGDLS and CDR2 YYNGEE. The chain's CDR3 is CASSLGASGEPQHF. The CDR3 coding sequence is TGTGCCAGCAGCTTAGGGGCCTCAGGCGAGCCCCAGCATTTT.